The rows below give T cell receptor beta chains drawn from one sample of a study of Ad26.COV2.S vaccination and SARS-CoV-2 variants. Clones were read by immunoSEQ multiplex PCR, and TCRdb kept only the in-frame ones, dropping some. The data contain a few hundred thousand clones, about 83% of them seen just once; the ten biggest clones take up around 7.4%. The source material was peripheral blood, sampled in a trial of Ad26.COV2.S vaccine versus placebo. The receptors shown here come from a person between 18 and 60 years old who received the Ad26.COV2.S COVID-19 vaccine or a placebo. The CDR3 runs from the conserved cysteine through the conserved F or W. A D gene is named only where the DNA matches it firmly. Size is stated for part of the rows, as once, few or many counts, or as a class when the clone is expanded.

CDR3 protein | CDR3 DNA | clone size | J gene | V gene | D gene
CASSPGGGEQFF | TGTGCCAGCAGCCCCGGCGGAGGTGAGCAGTTCTTC | NA | TRBJ2-1 | TRBV7-3 | NA
CATSEGLVTDTQYF | TGTGCCACCAGTGAGGGACTAGTAACAGATACGCAGTATTTT | NA | TRBJ2-3 | TRBV24-1 | TRBD2
CATTGLGYTGELFF | TGTGCCACCACGGGACTAGGGTACACCGGGGAGCTGTTTTTT | once | TRBJ2-2 | TRBV27 | TRBD2
CASRPPFRGEKLFF | TGCGCCAGCAGACCTCCTTTTAGGGGAGAAAAACTGTTTTTT | NA | TRBJ1-4 | TRBV5-1 | NA
CASSFFTGGLEGNQPQHF | TGTGCCAGCAGCTTTTTTACAGGGGGCCTTGAAGGCAATCAGCCCCAGCATTTT | few | TRBJ1-5 | TRBV7-9 | TRBD1
CSASGTGFWRETQYF | TGCAGTGCTAGTGGGACAGGTTTTTGGAGAGAGACCCAGTACTTC | NA | TRBJ2-5 | TRBV20-1 | TRBD1
CASSAYSGTGIPGDYGYTF | TGTGCCAGCAGCGCATACTCCGGGACAGGGATCCCAGGGGACTATGGCTACACCTTC | few | TRBJ1-2 | TRBV9 | TRBD1
CASSGTGRLGYTF | TGTGCCAGCAGCGGGACAGGGAGATTGGGCTACACCTTC | NA | TRBJ1-2 | TRBV9 | TRBD1
CASSIVGTGGRSPLHF | TGTGCCAGTAGTATCGTCGGGACAGGGGGCAGATCACCCCTCCACTTT | many | TRBJ1-6 | TRBV19 | TRBD1
CASRDRTDARETQYF | TGTGCCAGCAGGGACCGGACCGATGCCCGGGAGACCCAGTACTTC | NA | TRBJ2-5 | TRBV7-9 | NA
CATQGPRTNEKLFF | TGTGCTACCCAGGGCCCTCGGACTAATGAAAAACTGTTTTTT | NA | TRBJ1-4 | TRBV12-5 | NA
CASSENNSLNSPLHF | TGCGCCAGCAGTGAGAACAATTCGCTGAATTCACCCCTCCACTTT | few | TRBJ1-6 | TRBV10-1 | NA
CASSATSGRTDTQYF | TGTGCCAGCAGCGCGACTAGCGGGAGAACGGATACGCAGTATTTT | NA | TRBJ2-3 | TRBV7-3 | TRBD2
CASSPTGGNEQFF | TGTGCCAGCAGTCCGACAGGGGGGAATGAGCAGTTCTTC | NA | TRBJ2-1 | TRBV3-1/TRBV3-2 | TRBD1
CASSSFGTGTAGANVLTF | TGTGCCAGCAGCTCATTCGGGACAGGAACCGCCGGGGCCAACGTCCTGACTTTC | NA | TRBJ2-6 | TRBV11-2 | TRBD1
CASAGQGVRAYEQYF | TGTGCCAGCGCTGGTCAGGGAGTGAGGGCCTACGAGCAGTACTTC | NA | TRBJ2-7 | TRBV2 | NA
CASSLPDGNYGYTF | TGCGCCAGCAGCCTCCCCGATGGTAACTATGGCTACACCTTC | NA | TRBJ1-2 | TRBV5-1 | NA
CASSLGRGETQYF | TGTGCCAGCAGCTTAGGCAGGGGGGAGACCCAGTACTTC | NA | TRBJ2-5 | TRBV13 | TRBD1
CATSGAGPNQPQHF | TGTGCCACCAGTGGGGCAGGGCCTAATCAGCCCCAGCATTTT | NA | TRBJ1-5 | TRBV24-1 | NA
CASRAWHVVDTQYF | TGCGCCAGCAGAGCTTGGCATGTTGTCGATACGCAGTATTTT | NA | TRBJ2-3 | TRBV5-1 | NA
CASSLRGSGANVLTF | TGTGCCAGCAGTTTAAGGGGATCCGGGGCCAACGTCCTGACTTTC | once | TRBJ2-6 | TRBV7-9 | NA
CATSQGASVDTQYF | TGCGCCACCTCCCAAGGGGCGAGTGTGGATACGCAGTATTTT | NA | TRBJ2-3 | TRBV5-1 | NA
CASSYPTGRKNEKLFF | TGTGCCAGCAGTTACCCTACAGGGCGGAAGAATGAAAAACTGTTTTTT | NA | TRBJ1-4 | TRBV6-2/TRBV6-3 | NA
CASSIRYEFYEQYF | TGTGCCAGTAGTATTAGGTACGAATTCTACGAGCAGTACTTC | NA | TRBJ2-7 | TRBV19 | NA
CSASTSEQFF | TGCAGCGCTTCCACTAGCGAGCAGTTCTTC | once | TRBJ2-1 | TRBV29-1 | NA
CASSYAGPQYF | TGTGCCAGCAGTTACGCGGGGCCGCAGTATTTT | few | TRBJ2-3 | TRBV6-2/TRBV6-3 | NA
CASSLHPRIYEQYF | TGCGCCAGCAGCTTACATCCCCGTATCTACGAGCAGTACTTC | NA | TRBJ2-7 | TRBV5-1 | NA
CASFAGTTGELFF | TGTGCCAGCTTTGCCGGGACCACCGGGGAGCTGTTTTTT | NA | TRBJ2-2 | TRBV6-6 | NA
CATSDPRRGILGETQYF | TGTGCCACCAGTGATCCCAGGCGGGGCATCCTGGGGGAGACCCAGTACTTC | NA | TRBJ2-5 | TRBV24-1 | NA
CASSGRLNTGAFF | TGTGCCAGCAGCGGACGGTTGAACACGGGAGCTTTCTTT | NA | TRBJ1-1 | TRBV27 | NA
CASSQAPGAHYNEQFF | TGCGCCAGCAGCCAAGCCCCGGGGGCACACTACAATGAGCAGTTCTTC | NA | TRBJ2-1 | TRBV4-3 | NA
CASSPRLAGILKDEQYF | TGTGCCAGCTCACCACGATTAGCGGGAATTCTGAAGGACGAGCAGTACTTC | few | TRBJ2-7 | TRBV18 | TRBD2
CASSLDNGRGGNEQFF | TGTGCCAGCAGCTTAGATAATGGTCGCGGGGGCAATGAGCAGTTCTTC | NA | TRBJ2-1 | TRBV11-3 | TRBD2
CAWATSATDTQYF | TGTGCCTGGGCGACTAGCGCCACAGATACGCAGTATTTT | NA | TRBJ2-3 | TRBV30 | TRBD2
CASSWGLQETQYF | TGTGCCAGCAGCTGGGGGTTACAAGAGACCCAGTACTTC | once | TRBJ2-5 | TRBV7-8 | NA
CASSSDTRNSYEQYF | TGTGCCAGCAGCTCGGACACCCGGAACTCCTACGAGCAGTACTTC | NA | TRBJ2-7 | TRBV11-2 | NA
CASSLEGRRAHTEAFF | TGTGCCAGCAGCTTAGAAGGGAGGAGGGCCCACACTGAAGCTTTCTTT | NA | TRBJ1-1 | TRBV7-8 | NA
CASSLGGAYNEQFF | TGTGCCAGCAGTCTCGGGGGAGCCTACAATGAGCAGTTCTTC | once | TRBJ2-1 | TRBV27 | NA
CASSPVRRGEGHTQYF | TGTGCCAGCAGCCCGGTCCGGCGGGGTGAGGGGCATACGCAGTATTTT | NA | TRBJ2-3 | TRBV7-2 | NA
CASSTTGTLDSPLHF | TGTGCCAGCAGTACCACCGGGACACTGGATTCACCCCTCCACTTT | few | TRBJ1-6 | TRBV6-6 | NA
CASRGGGTSYEQYF | TGTGCCAGCAGGGGGGGAGGCACCTCCTACGAGCAGTACTTC | once | TRBJ2-7 | TRBV6-6 | NA